What follows is one T cell receptor (beta chain) and its context. Its antigen is unidentified. CDR1 is LNHNV and CDR2 is YYDKDF in the germline V gene (reference sequence). This CDR3 is built from 14 residues. V lost 0 bases to trimming and J lost 8 bases, with 10 bases between them. This entry belongs to a study of cytomegalovirus exposure and HLA in healthy donors. Points from the study as a whole: The study listed 150 to 200 cytomegalovirus-associated TCR beta chains.

With 60 Vbeta and 13 Jbeta primers, the PCR was carried out. Using immunoSEQ multiplex PCR, the repertoire was profiled, and TCRdb retains in-frame clones only, with some absent. This sample has fewer than 150,000 clones, with around 74% found just once. This chain links TRBV15 with TRBJ2-2; D uncertain. The specimen sequenced was PBMCs. The sequence came from a man aged 25-45 years in good health and CMV-seronegative. The CDR3 bases are TGTGCCACCAGCAGAGAGCGGCTAGTTGGGGAGCTGTTTTTT. It is translated as CATSRERLVGELFF.